These T cell receptor beta chains were read from a single sample in a study of naive and memory T cell subsets. TCRdb reanalysed the UMI-ligation and nested PCR reads using MiXCR and keeps one entry per CDR3 protein. This table has 95,000 to 110,000 distinct CDR3 sequences, about 14% appearing once. The specimen was naive CD8+ T cells from blood. Source of these receptors: a human donor in good health. CDR3s include the opening cysteine and the closing phenylalanine or tryptophan. Each record gives: J gene, V gene, D gene, clone size, CDR3 DNA, CDR3 protein. D genes are given only for firm matches. Some rows mark clone size as missing; the rest say once, few, many or name a class of expanded clone.

j_gene: TRBJ2-7
v_gene: TRBV12-3/TRBV12-4
d_gene: TRBD1
abundance: few
CDR3nt: TGTGCCAGCAGTCCCGGACAGGGGATCTTCTACGAGCAGTACTTC
CDR3aa: CASSPGQGIFYEQYF

j_gene: TRBJ1-1
v_gene: TRBV12-3/TRBV12-4
d_gene: -
abundance: many
CDR3nt: TGTGCCAGCAGTTCCCAGGGACCGTTGGACACTGAAGCTTTCTTT
CDR3aa: CASSSQGPLDTEAFF

j_gene: TRBJ2-7
v_gene: TRBV10-3
d_gene: -
abundance: -
CDR3nt: TGTGCCATCAGTGGGGATACGATCTACGAGCAGTACTTC
CDR3aa: CAISGDTIYEQYF

j_gene: TRBJ2-5
v_gene: TRBV4-3
d_gene: TRBD2
abundance: -
CDR3nt: TGCGCCAGCAGCCAAGGGGTGCAGCGGGGGGGAGAGACCCAGTACTTC
CDR3aa: CASSQGVQRGGETQYF

j_gene: TRBJ1-4
v_gene: TRBV2
d_gene: -
abundance: few
CDR3nt: TGTGCCACCCGCGAGGATGCAACTAATGAAAAACTGTTTTTT
CDR3aa: CATREDATNEKLFF

j_gene: TRBJ2-7
v_gene: TRBV18
d_gene: TRBD1
abundance: few
CDR3nt: TGTGCCAGCTCACCGGGGGAGGCAGGGGGCCTGAGTTCCTACGAGCAGTACTTC
CDR3aa: CASSPGEAGGLSSYEQYF

j_gene: TRBJ2-1
v_gene: TRBV2
d_gene: -
abundance: -
CDR3nt: TGTGCCACCATACCGGGGACTCCGGCGGTCAATGAGCAGTTCTTC
CDR3aa: CATIPGTPAVNEQFF

j_gene: TRBJ2-7
v_gene: TRBV14
d_gene: -
abundance: -
CDR3nt: TGTGCCAGCAGCCAAGTCGGGGGATGGGAGCAGTACTTC
CDR3aa: CASSQVGGWEQYF

j_gene: TRBJ2-1
v_gene: TRBV6-5
d_gene: TRBD2
abundance: -
CDR3nt: TGTGCCAGCAGTTACTCCGGACTAGCGGGAGTATTCAATGAGCAGTTCTTC
CDR3aa: CASSYSGLAGVFNEQFF

j_gene: TRBJ1-1
v_gene: TRBV15
d_gene: -
abundance: few
CDR3nt: TGTGCCACCAGCAGAGACGACGGCCAAGAAGCTTTCTTT
CDR3aa: CATSRDDGQEAFF

j_gene: TRBJ1-2
v_gene: TRBV29-1
d_gene: -
abundance: many
CDR3nt: TGCAGCGTCAAACACGGTCCGATCTATGGCTACACCTTC
CDR3aa: CSVKHGPIYGYTF

j_gene: TRBJ2-1
v_gene: TRBV19
d_gene: TRBD2
abundance: few
CDR3nt: TGTGCCAGTGAAACTAGCGGGGGGGGTAATGAGCAGTTCTTC
CDR3aa: CASETSGGGNEQFF

j_gene: TRBJ2-7
v_gene: TRBV27
d_gene: TRBD2
abundance: -
CDR3nt: TGTGCCAGCAGTTTCTCCGAGCGGGAGGTCCCCGAGCAGTACTTC
CDR3aa: CASSFSEREVPEQYF

j_gene: TRBJ2-2
v_gene: TRBV7-9
d_gene: -
abundance: -
CDR3nt: TGTGCCAGCAGCTTAAGACAGAACGCGAACACCGGGGAGCTGTTTTTT
CDR3aa: CASSLRQNANTGELFF

j_gene: TRBJ1-5
v_gene: TRBV27
d_gene: -
abundance: -
CDR3nt: TGTGCCAGCAGTATTTATGGGGGCGGTCAGCCCCAGCATTTT
CDR3aa: CASSIYGGGQPQHF

j_gene: TRBJ2-3
v_gene: TRBV10-3
d_gene: -
abundance: -
CDR3nt: TGTGCCATCAACGCAGGGAACACAGATACGCAGTATTTT
CDR3aa: CAINAGNTDTQYF

j_gene: TRBJ1-4
v_gene: TRBV18
d_gene: -
abundance: -
CDR3nt: TGTGCCAGCTCACCACTCCAGATAACTCGGTCAACTAATGAAAAACTGTTTTTT
CDR3aa: CASSPLQITRSTNEKLFF

j_gene: TRBJ2-5
v_gene: TRBV9
d_gene: -
abundance: few
CDR3nt: TGTGCCAGCACCCTTTCTGGAGCTTTTGGAGAGACCCAGTACTTC
CDR3aa: CASTLSGAFGETQYF

j_gene: TRBJ2-7
v_gene: TRBV27
d_gene: TRBD1
abundance: few
CDR3nt: TGTGCCAGCAGTTTTGGACAGGTCTACGAGCAGTACTTC
CDR3aa: CASSFGQVYEQYF

j_gene: TRBJ1-2
v_gene: TRBV19
d_gene: TRBD1
abundance: -
CDR3nt: TGTGCCAGTACCCAGGGGGGATATGCTGGCTACACCTTC
CDR3aa: CASTQGGYAGYTF

j_gene: TRBJ1-2
v_gene: TRBV2
d_gene: TRBD1
abundance: -
CDR3nt: TGTGCCAGCAGTGGACAGGGAAACTATGGCTACACCTTC
CDR3aa: CASSGQGNYGYTF

j_gene: TRBJ2-7
v_gene: TRBV12-3/TRBV12-4
d_gene: -
abundance: few
CDR3nt: TGTGCCAGCAGTTTTCGGGTCTACGAGCAGTACTTC
CDR3aa: CASSFRVYEQYF

j_gene: TRBJ1-1
v_gene: TRBV6-6
d_gene: -
abundance: few
CDR3nt: TGTGCCAGCAGTCGGGGTGAAGCTTTCTTT
CDR3aa: CASSRGEAFF

j_gene: TRBJ2-7
v_gene: TRBV5-5
d_gene: TRBD1
abundance: few
CDR3nt: TGTGCCAGCAGCGTAGGGACAGAAGAATACGAGCAGTACTTC
CDR3aa: CASSVGTEEYEQYF

j_gene: TRBJ2-7
v_gene: TRBV4-3
d_gene: -
abundance: -
CDR3nt: TGCGCCAGCAGCCAAGATCCCTCGACAGGAAACTCCTACGAGCAGTACTTC
CDR3aa: CASSQDPSTGNSYEQYF

j_gene: TRBJ2-1
v_gene: TRBV7-8
d_gene: -
abundance: once
CDR3nt: TGTGCCAGCAGCACTCGGGACGGGGCGAGGGATGAGCAGTTCTTC
CDR3aa: CASSTRDGARDEQFF

j_gene: TRBJ2-1
v_gene: TRBV3-1
d_gene: TRBD1
abundance: -
CDR3nt: TGTGCCAGCAGCCAGACAGGGGACTTAGGGCAGTTCTTC
CDR3aa: CASSQTGDLGQFF

j_gene: TRBJ1-1
v_gene: TRBV7-3
d_gene: TRBD1
abundance: -
CDR3nt: TGTGCCAGCAGCTTAGTCGGACAGGGGAACACTGAAGCTTTCTTT
CDR3aa: CASSLVGQGNTEAFF

j_gene: TRBJ1-3
v_gene: TRBV7-9
d_gene: TRBD1
abundance: many
CDR3nt: TGTGCCAGCAGCACCCTGACAGGGTCTGGAAACACCATATATTTT
CDR3aa: CASSTLTGSGNTIYF

j_gene: TRBJ2-1
v_gene: TRBV19
d_gene: -
abundance: -
CDR3nt: TGTGCCAGTAGTATCACGGGAAGCTCCTACAATGAGCAGTTCTTC
CDR3aa: CASSITGSSYNEQFF

j_gene: TRBJ2-7
v_gene: TRBV6-5
d_gene: TRBD2
abundance: -
CDR3nt: TGTGCCAGCAGTTACGGGGGCGGGAGGGACTACGAGCAGTACTTC
CDR3aa: CASSYGGGRDYEQYF

j_gene: TRBJ2-3
v_gene: TRBV29-1
d_gene: -
abundance: many
CDR3nt: TGCAGCGTTGAAGGGTTGGTGCAGGATACGCAGTATTTT
CDR3aa: CSVEGLVQDTQYF

j_gene: TRBJ2-1
v_gene: TRBV10-3
d_gene: -
abundance: -
CDR3nt: TGTGCCATCAGTGAAGCCAATGAGCAGTTCTTC
CDR3aa: CAISEANEQFF

j_gene: TRBJ2-1
v_gene: TRBV20-1
d_gene: TRBD1
abundance: -
CDR3nt: TGCAGTGCTACCGGGACAGGGGGCGAGAATGAGCAGTTCTTC
CDR3aa: CSATGTGGENEQFF

j_gene: TRBJ2-3
v_gene: TRBV28
d_gene: TRBD1
abundance: many
CDR3nt: TGTGCCAGCAGTGCTGGACGACAGGGGTCCACAGATACGCAGTATTTT
CDR3aa: CASSAGRQGSTDTQYF

j_gene: TRBJ2-3
v_gene: TRBV29-1
d_gene: -
abundance: many
CDR3nt: TGCAGCGTTGAAGACAGCACCGGGCAGGACACTAGCACAGATACGCAGTATTTT
CDR3aa: CSVEDSTGQDTSTDTQYF

j_gene: TRBJ1-5
v_gene: TRBV4-3
d_gene: -
abundance: -
CDR3nt: TGCGCCAGCAGCCAAGATATGTGGGTGGGTCAGCCCCAGCATTTT
CDR3aa: CASSQDMWVGQPQHF

j_gene: TRBJ1-5
v_gene: TRBV20-1
d_gene: -
abundance: few
CDR3nt: TGCAGTGCTACCGTGAGAGGGGAGACTCAGCCCCAGCATTTT
CDR3aa: CSATVRGETQPQHF

j_gene: TRBJ2-1
v_gene: TRBV30
d_gene: -
abundance: -
CDR3nt: TGTGCCTGGAGTGTGGTCAATGAGCAGTTCTTC
CDR3aa: CAWSVVNEQFF

j_gene: TRBJ2-1
v_gene: TRBV7-7
d_gene: TRBD1
abundance: few
CDR3nt: TGTGCTAGCAGCTTAGGTCAGGGGGCTTCTGAGCAGTTCTTC
CDR3aa: CASSLGQGASEQFF

j_gene: TRBJ2-3
v_gene: TRBV12-3/TRBV12-4
d_gene: -
abundance: -
CDR3nt: TGTGCCAGCAGCCTGACGGGCGTTGGAGATACGCAGTATTTT
CDR3aa: CASSLTGVGDTQYF

j_gene: TRBJ2-2
v_gene: TRBV7-9
d_gene: -
abundance: -
CDR3nt: TGTGCTTCAAGTACAGGAGCCACCGGGGAGCTGTTTTTT
CDR3aa: CASSTGATGELFF

j_gene: TRBJ2-3
v_gene: TRBV11-1
d_gene: -
abundance: many
CDR3nt: TGTGCCAGCAGCTTAGCGGGCGGCACCACAGATACGCAGTATTTT
CDR3aa: CASSLAGGTTDTQYF

j_gene: TRBJ2-1
v_gene: TRBV28
d_gene: -
abundance: -
CDR3nt: TGTGCCAGCTTGCCCGGCGGTACTTCCTACAATGAGCAGTTCTTC
CDR3aa: CASLPGGTSYNEQFF

j_gene: TRBJ2-7
v_gene: TRBV4-3
d_gene: -
abundance: -
CDR3nt: TGCGCCAGCAGTCAAGTTCCCTCAGGGTTGGAGCAGTACTTC
CDR3aa: CASSQVPSGLEQYF

j_gene: TRBJ1-1
v_gene: TRBV19
d_gene: -
abundance: many
CDR3nt: TGTGCCAGTAGTGTGTGGTCCGGGAACACTGAAGCTTTCTTT
CDR3aa: CASSVWSGNTEAFF

j_gene: TRBJ2-3
v_gene: TRBV11-1
d_gene: TRBD2
abundance: few
CDR3nt: TGTGCCAGCAGCTCACCGGGACTAGCGACCGGAAGGGATACGCAGTATTTT
CDR3aa: CASSSPGLATGRDTQYF

j_gene: TRBJ2-5
v_gene: TRBV6-5
d_gene: -
abundance: few
CDR3nt: TGTGCCAGCAGTTACTCCGGGTTTCAGGGGTCGGAGACCCAGTACTTC
CDR3aa: CASSYSGFQGSETQYF

j_gene: TRBJ1-3
v_gene: TRBV2
d_gene: -
abundance: -
CDR3nt: TGTGCCAGCAGTGAAGTAAATACTGGAAACACCATATATTTT
CDR3aa: CASSEVNTGNTIYF

j_gene: TRBJ2-3
v_gene: TRBV20-1
d_gene: -
abundance: -
CDR3nt: TGCAGTGACCTGAGCGGAGCCACAGATACGCAGTATTTT
CDR3aa: CSDLSGATDTQYF

j_gene: TRBJ1-1
v_gene: TRBV6-1
d_gene: -
abundance: -
CDR3nt: TGTGCCAGCATGGGTTTAAGGGCTGAAGCTTTCTTT
CDR3aa: CASMGLRAEAFF

j_gene: TRBJ2-3
v_gene: TRBV11-2
d_gene: -
abundance: -
CDR3nt: TGTGCCAGCAGCTCCCCGGCTAGCTCCACAGATACGCAGTATTTT
CDR3aa: CASSSPASSTDTQYF

j_gene: TRBJ1-1
v_gene: TRBV5-4
d_gene: -
abundance: few
CDR3nt: TGTGCCATCTCCCTAGGAGCGAACACTGAAGCTTTCTTT
CDR3aa: CAISLGANTEAFF